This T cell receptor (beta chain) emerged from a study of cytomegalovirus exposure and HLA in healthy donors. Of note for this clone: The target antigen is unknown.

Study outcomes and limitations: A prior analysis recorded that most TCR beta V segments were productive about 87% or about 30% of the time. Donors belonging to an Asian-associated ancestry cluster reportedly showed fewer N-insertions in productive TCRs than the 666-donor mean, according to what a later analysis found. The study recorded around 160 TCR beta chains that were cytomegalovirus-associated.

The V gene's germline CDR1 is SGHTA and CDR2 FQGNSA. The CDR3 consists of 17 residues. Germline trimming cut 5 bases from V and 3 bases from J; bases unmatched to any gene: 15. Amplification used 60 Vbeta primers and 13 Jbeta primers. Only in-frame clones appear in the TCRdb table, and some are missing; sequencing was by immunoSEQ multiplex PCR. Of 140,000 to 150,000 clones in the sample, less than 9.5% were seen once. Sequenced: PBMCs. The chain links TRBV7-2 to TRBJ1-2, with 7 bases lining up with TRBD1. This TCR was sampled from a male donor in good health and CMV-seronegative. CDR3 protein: CASSNDDRVGLYYGYTF. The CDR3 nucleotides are TGTGCCAGCAGCAACGACGACAGGGTGGGGCTCTACTATGGCTACACCTTC. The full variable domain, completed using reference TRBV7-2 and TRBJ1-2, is GAGVSQSPSNKVTEKGKDVELRCDPISGHTALYWYRQSLGQGLEFLIYFQGNSAPDKSGLPSDRFSAERTGGSVSTLTIQRTQQEDSAVYLCASSNDDRVGLYYGYTFGSGTRLTVV.